The source of this T cell receptor (beta chain) is a study of blood T cell repertoires in COVID-19. Methods used by the authors: Reference gene primer amplification in the assay estimated nucleated cell counts. Clones were sequenced by immunoSEQ multiplex PCR, and TCRdb holds only the in-frame ones, with some missing. V, J and clone size derive from that table, while D and trimming were established from the DNA sequence. The table has over 350,000 clones, roughly 89% seen once; the top ten hold 10%. Germline values: CDR1 LGHDT, CDR2 YNNKEL (reference sequence). The CDR3 sequence is 15 residues long. V was trimmed by 5 bases and J by 1 base, leaving 15 bases between them. Ages ranged from about 18 to 89 years, with residence in about two dozen US areas. Cohort assignment relied on participant-reported clinical history.

The origin of this receptor is a woman aged 45-65 years who had recovered from COVID-19. Sequencing input: PBMCs or T cells enriched from blood (not recorded which). This chain joins TRBV3-1 (or the pseudogene TRBV3-2) and TRBJ2-7; D is possibly TRBD1 (6 bases). The DNA of the CDR3 is TGTGCCAGCAGCGTAATGACAGGAATGTCCTACGAGCAGTACTTC. This translates into CASSVMTGMSYEQYF.